This TCR beta chain was documented in a study of CD8 T cells in Susac syndrome. A note on this clonotype: No antigen is known for it.

RNA totalling roughly 0.45 to 1 ug underwent reverse transcription with random hexamers. TCR beta CDR3 was amplified by immunoSEQ covering 54 Vbeta and 13 Jbeta. TCRdb reprocessed the immunoSEQ multiplex PCR reads via MiXCR and lists one record per CDR3 protein. In the table there are some 150,000 distinct CDR3 sequences, over 95% of which are singletons. Sequencing of TCR beta, carried out with a high-throughput approach, was applied to CD8+ and CD4+ T cells from the blood. Bulk CD8+ and CD4+ cells came from magnetic negative isolation; CD8+ TEMRA by FACS. There are 19 residues in the CDR3. The V gene end was trimmed by 5 bases and the J gene end by 5 bases; junction bases not matched to a gene: 15. CDR1 SGHVS and CDR2 FNYEAQ come from the germline V gene. Whole-study findings and limits: It was acknowledged in the study that its TCR sequencing and HLA analysis involved a relatively small number of individuals.

This TCR was sampled from a human donor with multiple sclerosis. The specimen sequenced was CD8+ T cells from PBMCs. This chain links TRBV7-6 with TRBJ2-3, with 14 bases identical to TRBD2. DNA for the CDR3: TGTGCCAGCAGCCGGACTAGCGGGGGGTCCCTCCCGGTTATAGATACGCAGTATTTT. Translation: CASSRTSGGSLPVIDTQYF.